The entry below describes one T cell receptor beta chain. The antigen remains undetermined. This sample was taken from a study of T cell responses to AZD1222 COVID-19 vaccine. Using immunoSEQ multiplex PCR, the repertoire was profiled, and TCRdb retains in-frame clones only, with some absent. The sample comprises about 120,000 clones, around nine tenths of which are singletons, and approximately 12% rests with the top ten. The study, taken as a whole, reports: Repertoires in all cases were sampled only once the peak T cell response had passed. Mapped onto spike, vaccine-associated CD4 TCRs spanned it and were dominant at 160-218 and 743-854.

The ends were cut back, 1 base at V and 1 base at J, with 7 bases in the middle. Germline V gene sequence: CDR1 SGHAT, CDR2 FQDESV (reference sequence). The CDR3 is 14 residues long. This specimen was peripheral blood, taken on day 0 of AZD1222 vaccination. This chain links TRBV11-1 with TRBJ1-1; D is possibly TRBD1 (5 bases). The source is an adult in good health. The CDR3 here is CASSLVRGNTEAFF. CDR3 DNA sequence: TGTGCCAGCAGCTTAGTTAGGGGGAACACTGAAGCTTTCTTT.